The rows below give T cell receptor beta chains drawn from one sample of a study of OX40 agonist ivuxolimab in advanced cancers. Clones were read by immunoSEQ multiplex PCR, and TCRdb kept only the in-frame ones, dropping some. The repertoire holds tens of thousands of clones, with approximately 82% as singletons. The input for sequencing was CD4+ or CD8+ T cells sorted from blood, taken in a trial of the OX40 agonist ivuxolimab. The receptors were sampled from an adult with an advanced solid tumor such as melanoma, head and neck, liver or kidney cancer. The CDR3 runs from the conserved cysteine through the conserved F or W. A D gene is named only where the DNA matches it firmly. Clone size is given for some rows only: seen once, a few or many times, or a class if the clone is expanded.

d_call	v_call	clone_size	j_call	cdr3_aa	cdr3_nt
-	TRBV5-1	-	TRBJ2-3	CASSLIPTDTQYF	TGCGCCAGCAGCCTAATACCGACAGATACGCAGTATTTT
-	TRBV10-3	once	TRBJ2-2	CAIKGVTNTGELFF	TGTGCCATCAAGGGGGTAACGAACACCGGGGAGCTGTTTTTT
TRBD2	TRBV28	-	TRBJ2-5	CASSYGLAEETQYF	TGTGCCAGCAGCTACGGACTAGCCGAGGAGACCCAGTACTTC
-	TRBV2	-	TRBJ1-1	CASTGRGGDTEAFF	TGTGCCAGCACCGGAAGGGGGGGAGACACTGAAGCTTTCTTT
TRBD2	TRBV7-2	-	TRBJ2-3	CASSSTSGGNTQYF	TGTGCCAGCAGCTCGACTAGCGGGGGAAATACGCAGTATTTT
-	TRBV6-5	-	TRBJ1-2	CASGDLQGYGYTF	TGTGCCAGCGGAGATCTACAGGGTTATGGCTACACCTTC
-	TRBV13	few	TRBJ2-5	CASSHRTTETQYF	TGTGCCAGCAGCCACCGGACTACGGAGACCCAGTACTTC
TRBD1	TRBV18	-	TRBJ1-4	CASSPPDRAGRLFF	TGTGCCAGCTCACCACCGGACAGGGCAGGAAGACTGTTTTTT
-	TRBV7-3	-	TRBJ1-1	CASSFSILNTEAFF	TGTGCCAGCAGCTTTTCAATACTGAACACTGAAGCTTTCTTT
TRBD2	TRBV5-1	-	TRBJ2-1	CASGALAGESSYNEQFF	TGCGCCAGCGGGGCTCTGGCGGGGGAAAGCTCCTACAATGAGCAGTTCTTC
TRBD1	TRBV6-5	-	TRBJ2-2	CASNPQGAIGELFF	TGTGCCAGCAATCCCCAGGGGGCCATCGGGGAGCTGTTTTTT
-	TRBV7-6	-	TRBJ2-2	CASRSPPSNTGELFF	TGTGCCAGCAGGAGCCCGCCCTCGAACACCGGGGAGCTGTTTTTT
-	TRBV7-2	-	TRBJ1-2	CASSPTGQGGYTF	TGTGCCAGCAGCCCCACGGGGCAGGGGGGCTACACCTTC
-	TRBV9	-	TRBJ2-7	CASSAQGQGTPPYEQYF	TGTGCCAGCAGCGCCCAAGGGCAGGGGACCCCCCCCTACGAGCAGTACTTC
-	TRBV9	-	TRBJ1-6	CASSVGDGIGGSPLHF	TGTGCCAGCAGCGTAGGGGATGGAATAGGAGGGTCACCCCTCCACTTT
-	TRBV28	-	TRBJ2-3	CASGLRDTQYF	TGTGCCAGCGGATTGAGAGATACGCAGTATTTT
-	TRBV6-6	-	TRBJ1-5	CASRGDTGNQPQHF	TGTGCCAGCAGGGGGGACACTGGAAATCAGCCCCAGCATTTT
TRBD1	TRBV5-1	once	TRBJ2-7	CASSLGTGAGEQYF	TGCGCCAGCAGCTTAGGGACAGGGGCGGGTGAGCAGTACTTC
TRBD1	TRBV19	-	TRBJ1-5	CASSIRQGATHQPQHF	TGTGCCAGTAGTATAAGACAGGGAGCCACCCATCAGCCCCAGCATTTT
-	TRBV1	-	TRBJ1-4	CTGACTLFF	TGCACCGGGGCTTGTACACTGTTTTTT
-	TRBV9	-	TRBJ1-3	CASSQDSAVGGTIYF	TGTGCCAGCAGCCAGGACAGTGCCGTGGGTGGCACCATATATTTT
TRBD2	TRBV7-2	few	TRBJ2-1	CASSLGGAGGPRSYNEQFF	TGTGCCAGCAGCTTAGGTGGAGCGGGAGGGCCGAGGTCCTACAATGAGCAGTTCTTC
-	TRBV7-2	-	TRBJ2-3	CASSFDRGKTDTQYF	TGTGCCAGCAGCTTCGATCGGGGGAAGACAGATACGCAGTATTTT
-	TRBV7-2	-	TRBJ2-7	CASSLERAYGQYF	TGTGCCAGCAGCTTAGAGCGAGCTTACGGGCAGTACTTC
TRBD1	TRBV7-2	-	TRBJ1-4	CASSWYLVEQGALEKLFF	TGTGCCAGCAGCTGGTATTTAGTAGAACAGGGGGCGCTTGAAAAACTGTTTTTT
TRBD2	TRBV4-2	few	TRBJ2-5	CASSQVEGLAGGETQYF	TGTGCCAGCAGCCAAGTTGAGGGACTAGCTGGGGGAGAGACCCAGTACTTC
-	TRBV5-6	-	TRBJ1-2	CASSPDRSYGYTF	TGTGCCAGCAGTCCCGACAGGTCCTATGGCTACACCTTC
TRBD2	TRBV6-6	-	TRBJ2-5	CASSSIFSGTETQYF	TGTGCCAGCAGTTCAATCTTTAGCGGGACGGAGACCCAGTACTTC